The present TCR beta chain was sequenced within a study of T cell responses to AZD1222 COVID-19 vaccine. Both about-4-week and about-12-week second-dose recipients were combined. On this clone itself: Its antigen is undetermined.

Study-wide findings and caveats: Donors were chiefly white British, with a greater number of females, and clonal diversity was perhaps underestimated. Seropositive at baseline were only a handful of AZD1222 recipients.

The assay was immunoSEQ multiplex PCR, and TCRdb's table has in-frame clones only and misses some. This table holds around 120,000 clones, around 88% found once. The material was peripheral blood, obtained 28 days after the second AZD1222 dose. The sequence was obtained from an adult who received the AZD1222 COVID-19 vaccine.

The CDR3 loop is CASSEAVGVGTQYF. In DNA form, the CDR3 reads TGTGCCAGCAGTGAAGCGGTTGGAGTGGGGACCCAGTACTTC. The chain is built from TRBV2 and TRBJ2-5; D gene ambiguous. The V end was cut by 0 bases, the J end by 7 bases, with 12 bases between. The CDR3 covers 14 residues. Germline assignment: CDR1 SNHLY and CDR2 FYNNEI.